Following are 23 T cell receptor beta chains from one sample sequenced in a study of beta chain features in type 1 diabetes. Overall study results and limits: Researchers report that Type 1 diabetes patients had moderately but significantly shorter TCRB CDR3s across all four CD4+ subsets.

Expressed TCRB transcripts were sequenced because the isolated RNA had all been reverse transcribed beforehand. Profiling relied on immunoSEQ multiplex PCR, and the TCRdb table lists in-frame clones only, not all of them. The sample lists 600,000 to 750,000 clones, around 12% occurring once. Their target antigens are unknown. Sample: naive CD4+ T cells from blood. These receptors originate from a man in his thirties or forties with type 1 diabetes.

This clone has just a few counts. V gene TRBV2 combines with J gene TRBJ2-2; D is undetermined. V dropped 4 bases and J dropped 1 base, with 4 bases sitting between them. CDR1 and CDR2 (germline): SNHLY, FYNNEI. This CDR3 spans 13 amino acids. CDR3 DNA: TGTGCCAGCAGTGTAGAGAACACCGGGGAGCTGTTTTTT. This gives the protein CASSVENTGELFF.

There are a few counts of this clone. V usage is TRBV20-1 and J usage is TRBJ1-3; D not resolved. Germline CDR1 is DFQATT and CDR2 is SNEGSKA (reference sequence). Trimming cost V 7 bases and J 1 base, with 5 bases left between them. CDR3 length equals 11 residues. DNA of the CDR3: TGCAGTGTCGCATCTGGAAACACCATATATTTT. It codes for CSVASGNTIYF.

This clone turned up a few times. The V gene is TRBV5-1, the J gene TRBJ2-6; tentative D call: TRBD1 (6 bases). Per germline, CDR1 SGHRS and CDR2 YFSETQ. There are 16 residues in the CDR3. V was pared by 0 bases and J by 2 bases, with 9 bases between. In DNA form, the CDR3 reads TGCGCCAGCAGCTTGGACAGGGCCGCTGGGGCCAACGTCCTGACTTTC. It is translated as CASSLDRAAGANVLTF.

The rearrangement links TRBV4-3 to TRBJ1-2; D remains unclear. The germline V gene has CDR1 LGHNA and CDR2 YSLEER. The CDR3 consists of 14 residues. Trimming removed 1 base from V and 2 bases from J, with 8 bases in between. The CDR3 nucleotides are TGCGCCAGCAGCCAAGCCCGAGCGAACTATGGCTACACCTTC. This codes for CASSQARANYGYTF.

On this clone itself: Other DNA sequences from this sample encode an identical CDR3 as well. The CDR3 DNA sequence: TGCAGCGTTGGGTCTGGAAACACCATATATTTT. Residues: CSVGSGNTIYF. The chain uses TRBV29-1 and TRBJ1-3; D gene unclear. The CDR3 runs 11 residues. With 4 bases removed from V and 1 base from J, the gap between germline ends came to 2 bases. Looked up from germline, CDR1 is SQVTM and CDR2 is ANQGSEA.

This clone was detected only a few times. The V and J genes are TRBV2 and TRBJ2-3; tentative D call: TRBD2 (7 bases). CDR1 and CDR2 from the germline V gene are SNHLY and FYNNEI. The CDR3 runs to 12 residues. Trimming took 7 bases from V and 10 from J, leaving 15 bases between them. The CDR3 loop reads CASTEGGGPQYF. Here the CDR3 DNA reads TGTGCCAGCACAGAGGGAGGGGGGCCGCAGTATTTT. The whole variable domain, filled in from reference TRBV2 and TRBJ2-3, reads EPEVTQTPSHQVTQMGQEVILRCVPISNHLYFYWYRQILGQKVEFLVSFYNNEISEKSEIFDDQFSVERPDGSNFTLKIRSTKLEDSAMYFCASTEGGGPQYFGPGTRLTVL.

This clone was recorded at least ten times. This chain links TRBV14 with TRBJ2-1; no firm D call. Germline V gives CDR1 SGHDN, CDR2 FVKESK. This CDR3 contains 17 residues. V was pared by 0 bases and J by 0 bases, with 12 bases between. Here the CDR3 reads CASSQDQRSSSYNEQFF. CDR3 coding DNA: TGTGCCAGCAGCCAAGATCAGCGTTCGAGCTCCTACAATGAGCAGTTCTTC.

This chain links TRBV6-1 with TRBJ1-1; D is unresolved. Trimming removed 2 bases at V and 10 bases at J, with 11 bases between. Germline V lookup: CDR1 MNHNS, CDR2 SASEGT. This CDR3 spans 12 amino acids. The CDR3 DNA is TGTGCCAGCAGTGAAAACTTGAGTTTAGCTTTCTTT. It is translated as CASSENLSLAFF.

A few counts support this clone. This chain links TRBV11-3 with TRBJ1-1, with unresolved D. The CDR3 loop spans 13 amino acids. V was clipped by 3 bases and J by 5 bases, with 10 bases between them. The V gene's germline CDR1 is SGHNT and CDR2 YENEEA. CDR3 sequence reads: CASSLKLRTEAFF. As DNA, the CDR3 is TGTGCCAGCAGCTTGAAATTGCGTACTGAAGCTTTCTTT.

The J gene is TRBJ1-5, the V gene TRBV13, with 7 positions matching TRBD1. This CDR3 is 13 amino acids long. Germline CDR1 is PRHDT and CDR2 is FYEKMQ (reference sequence). With 5 bases clipped from V and 7 bases from J, the junction kept 5 bases outside the gene matches. The chain's CDR3 is CASSVRGDQPQHF. CDR3 DNA: TGTGCCAGCAGCGTCAGGGGGGACCAGCCCCAGCATTTT.

This clone was detected only a few times. V gene TRBV7-2 combines with J gene TRBJ2-1; no firm D call. V lost 6 bases, J lost 6 bases, and 12 bases lay in between. The CDR3 runs 13 residues. CDR1 is SGHTA, CDR2 FQGNSA, per germline. CDR3 bases: TGTGCCAGCAGGCCCACCGCAGGCAATGAGCAGTTCTTC. Translating gives CASRPTAGNEQFF. The whole variable domain, remainder taken from reference TRBV7-2 and TRBJ2-1, is GAGVSQSPSNKVTEKGKDVELRCDPISGHTALYWYRQSLGQGLEFLIYFQGNSAPDKSGLPSDRFSAERTGGSVSTLTIQRTQQEDSAVYLCASRPTAGNEQFFGPGTRLTVL.

The chain carries TRBV19 and TRBJ1-5, with a possible D match to TRBD1 (5 bases). Trimming left V 5 bases short and J 9 bases short, with 20 bases between. Germline V gene lookup returns CDR1 LNHDA and CDR2 SQIVND (reference sequence). CDR3 length equals 15 residues. The CDR3 spells CASSQVATAQRPQHF. In DNA form, the CDR3 reads TGTGCCAGTAGTCAGGTGGCGACAGCTCAACGGCCCCAGCATTTT. Using reference TRBV19 and TRBJ1-5 for the parts outside the CDR3, the full variable domain is DGGITQSPKYLFRKEGQNVTLSCEQNLNHDAMYWYRQDPGQGLRLIYYSQIVNDFQKGDIAEGYSVSREKKESFPLTVTSAQKNPTAFYLCASSQVATAQRPQHFGDGTRLSIL.

This clone occurred a few times. The chain recombines TRBV5-1 with TRBJ2-3; 8 bases fit TRBD2. The CDR3 contains 15 residues. Germline V lookup: CDR1 SGHRS, CDR2 YFSETQ. V shed 4 bases and J 4 bases; nucleotides not matched to a gene: 8. This CDR3 reads CASSPRTSRADTQYF. The CDR3 bases are TGCGCCAGCAGCCCTCGGACTAGCAGGGCAGATACGCAGTATTTT.

This clone was seen a handful of times. The chain uses TRBV7-9 and TRBJ1-5; a weak D match, TRBD1 (5 bases). The CDR3 runs to 16 residues. Trimming cost V 5 bases and J 1 base, with 15 bases left between them. CDR1 is SEHNR, CDR2 FQNEAQ, per germline (reference sequence). CDR3 sequence reads: CASSPRGGESNQPQHF. Here the CDR3 DNA reads TGTGCCAGCAGCCCCCGCGGGGGGGAAAGCAATCAGCCCCAGCATTTT. Supplemented by reference TRBV7-9 and TRBJ1-5, the full variable domain reads DTGVSQNPRHKITKRGQNVTFRCDPISEHNRLYWYRQTLGQGPEFLTYFQNEAQLEKSRLLSDRFSAERPKGSFSTLEIQRTEQGDSAMYLCASSPRGGESNQPQHFGDGTRLSIL.

The gene calls are TRBV6-4 and TRBJ1-2; TRBD1 might be the D (5 bases). Germline values: CDR1 MRHNA, CDR2 SNTAGT. The V end was cut by 1 base, the J end by 8 bases, with 14 bases between. CDR3 length equals 14 residues. The CDR3 spells CASSDFWGDGGYTF. The CDR3 DNA reads TGTGCCAGCAGTGACTTTTGGGGGGATGGAGGCTACACCTTC.

The chain links TRBV6-5 to TRBJ1-1; a possible D gene is TRBD1 (5 bases). V was cut by 6 bases and J by 0 bases, with 11 bases left in between. The germline V gene has CDR1 MNHEY and CDR2 SVGAGI. CDR3 length equals 14 residues. Here the CDR3 reads CASRRADMNTEAFF. CDR3 bases: TGTGCCAGCAGACGGGCGGACATGAACACTGAAGCTTTCTTT.

V and J are TRBV28 and TRBJ2-4, with D perhaps matching TRBD2 (5 bases). This CDR3 region has 13 residues. The germline V and J ends were trimmed by 5 bases and 8 bases, with 13 bases remaining between them. From germline, CDR1 is MDHEN and CDR2 SYDVKM. The CDR3 coding sequence is TGTGCCAGCAGTCGTGGAGCGGCTTACATTCAGTACTTC. Its translation is CASSRGAAYIQYF.

J is TRBJ1-2 and V is TRBV29-1, with 12 bases lining up with TRBD1. The germline V gene encodes CDR1 SQVTM and CDR2 ANQGSEA. The trim removed 5 bases at V and 0 bases at J, leaving 7 bases unmatched. The CDR3 is 16 amino acids. The chain's CDR3 is CSVRRDRGPSNYGYTF. CDR3 DNA sequence: TGCAGCGTTCGACGGGACAGGGGGCCTTCTAACTATGGCTACACCTTC. Full variable domain (rest looked up from reference TRBV29-1 and TRBJ1-2): SAVISQKPSRDICQRGTSLTIQCQVDSQVTMMFWYRQQPGQSLTLIATANQGSEATYESGFVIDKFPISRPNLTFSTLTVSNMSPEDSSIYLCSVRRDRGPSNYGYTFGSGTRLTVV.

This clone occurred a few times. The chain employs TRBV5-4 and TRBJ2-5; 7 positions match TRBD2. With V trimmed by 4 bases and J by 2 bases, 2 bases remained unmatched. CDR3 length equals 13 residues. Germline assignment: CDR1 SGHNT and CDR2 YYREEE (reference sequence). This CDR3 is CASSRGGQETQYF. CDR3 coding DNA: TGTGCCAGCAGCCGGGGAGGGCAAGAGACCCAGTACTTC.

A few counts support this clone. Within the sample, other DNA sequences also encode this same CDR3. V gene TRBV30 combines with J gene TRBJ1-5; D remains unclear. Between the trimmed V and J ends, which lost 2 bases and 2 bases, there was a span of 7 bases. The CDR3 runs to 13 residues. Germline CDR1 is GTSNPN and CDR2 is SVGIG (reference sequence). The CDR3 loop is CAWSSGGNQPQHF. CDR3 DNA: TGTGCCTGGAGTTCTGGGGGCAATCAGCCCCAGCATTTT.

This clone turned up a few times. CDR3 DNA: TGTGCCAGCAGTTCAACAGGGGTCGGCACAGATACGCAGTATTTT. This translates into CASSSTGVGTDTQYF. The chain couples TRBV7-2 to TRBJ2-3; 7 nucleotides line up with TRBD1. Trimming took 6 bases from V and 1 from J; bases not matched to a gene: 7. The CDR3 extends over 15 amino acids. The germline V gene encodes CDR1 SGHTA and CDR2 FQGNSA.

The chain couples TRBV18 to TRBJ2-1; D is possibly TRBD2 (6 bases). Germline assignment: CDR1 KGHSH and CDR2 LQKENI. V dropped 3 bases and J dropped 5 bases, with 8 bases sitting between them. This CDR3 is built from 13 residues. Here the CDR3 reads CASSPGLNNEQFF. For the CDR3, the DNA is TGTGCCAGCTCACCGGGACTCAACAATGAGCAGTTCTTC.

The genes are TRBV14 and TRBJ2-7, with TRBD2 matching over 8 bases. The J segment lost 2 bases and the V segment lost 0 bases, leaving 9 bases of the junction unmatched. The CDR3 spans 17 residues. Germline CDR1 reads SGHDN; CDR2 reads FVKESK. DNA for the CDR3: TGTGCCAGCAGCCAAGATGTAGTCGCGGGGGGAACCTACGAGCAGTACTTC. Its protein is CASSQDVVAGGTYEQYF. Drawing the rest from reference TRBV14 and TRBJ2-7, the complete variable domain is EAGVTQFPSHSVIEKGQTVTLRCDPISGHDNLYWYRRVMGKEIKFLLHFVKESKQDESGMPNNRFLAERTGGTYSTLKVQPAELEDSGVYFCASSQDVVAGGTYEQYFGPGTRLTVT.